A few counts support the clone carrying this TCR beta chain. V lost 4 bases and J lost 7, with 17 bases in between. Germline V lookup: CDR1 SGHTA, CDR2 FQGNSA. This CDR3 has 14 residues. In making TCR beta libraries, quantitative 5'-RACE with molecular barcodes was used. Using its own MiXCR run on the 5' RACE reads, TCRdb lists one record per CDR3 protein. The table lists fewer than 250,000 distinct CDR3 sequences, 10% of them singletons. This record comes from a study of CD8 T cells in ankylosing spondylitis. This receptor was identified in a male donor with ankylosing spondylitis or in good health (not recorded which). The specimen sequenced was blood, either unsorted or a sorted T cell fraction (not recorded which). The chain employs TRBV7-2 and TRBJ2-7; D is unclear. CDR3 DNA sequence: TGTGCCAGCAGCTCTGGAGCCACCCTCCTAGAGCAGTACTTC. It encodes CASSSGATLLEQYF.